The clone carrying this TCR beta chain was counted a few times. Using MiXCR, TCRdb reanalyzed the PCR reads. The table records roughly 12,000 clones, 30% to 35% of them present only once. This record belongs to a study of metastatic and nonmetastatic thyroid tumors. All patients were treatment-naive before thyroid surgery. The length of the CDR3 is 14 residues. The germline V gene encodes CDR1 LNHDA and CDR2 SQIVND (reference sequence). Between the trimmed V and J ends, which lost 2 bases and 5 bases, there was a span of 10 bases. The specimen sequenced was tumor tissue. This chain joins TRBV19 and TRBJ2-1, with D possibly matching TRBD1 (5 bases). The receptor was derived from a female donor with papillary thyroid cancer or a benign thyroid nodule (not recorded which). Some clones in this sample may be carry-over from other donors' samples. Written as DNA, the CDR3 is TGTGCCAGTAGTATAATCACAGGTGACAATGAGCAGTTCTTC. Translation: CASSIITGDNEQFF.